This TCR beta chain was captured in a study of CD8+CD57+ T cells in acquired aplastic anemia. Study at large: Sorted CD4+ plus CD8+ cells gave DNA averaging about 3.2 ug. Points from the study as a whole: Almost 30 sequences, all CD8+ CDR3, were shared between patients and controls. Significant differences in CD8+ Simpson's diversity were not observed between patients and controls.

Details on this clonotype: Its antigen is still unknown.

The CDR3 extends over 13 amino acids. V was trimmed by 2 bases and J by 8 bases, leaving 10 bases between them. From germline, CDR1 is LNHDA and CDR2 SQIVND (reference sequence). TCR beta VDJ and CDR3 were profiled, and genomic DNA was the template. TCRdb itself ran the reads through MiXCR, one entry per CDR3 protein. The sample carries under 200,000 distinct CDR3 sequences, less than 65% recorded once. This clonotype was sampled from a human donor with severe aplastic anemia or a healthy control (not recorded which). The chain joins TRBV19 to TRBJ2-4; D is unclear. Sequenced input: sorted CD4+, CD8+, or CD8+CD57+ T cells (not recorded which) from PBMCs. The CDR3 region has the DNA TGTGCCAGTAGTATACGGAGCTCCCACATTCAGTACTTC. It translates to CASSIRSSHIQYF.